Here is one T cell receptor beta chain with its context. The antigen remains undetermined. This CDR3 contains 15 residues. Germline V CDR1 and CDR2: SGHRS, YFSETQ. Trimming left V 7 bases short and J 0 bases short, with 14 bases between. The data originate from a study of T cells after yellow fever vaccination. TCRdb redid the calling of the 5' RACE reads with MiXCR, one entry per CDR3 protein. The sample has some 320,000 distinct CDR3 sequences; approximately 4% are singletons. Notes on the study in general: A secondary response was less intense yet reached its peak sooner, at day 5 versus 15.

Specimen: PBMCs, collected 5 days after the yellow fever booster vaccination. The rearrangement uses TRBV5-1 and TRBJ1-3, with unresolved D. The source is a young man who received the YFV17D yellow fever vaccine. In nucleotides, the CDR3 is TGCGCCAGCTGCATAGACGGTTTCTCTGGAAACACCATATATTTT. Its protein is CASCIDGFSGNTIYF. Full variable domain (rest looked up from reference TRBV5-1 and TRBJ1-3): KAGVTQTPRYLIKTRGQQVTLSCSPISGHRSVSWYQQTPGQGLQFLFEYFSETQRNKGNFPGRFSGRQFSNSRSEMNVSTLELGDSALYLCASCIDGFSGNTIYFGEGSWLTVV.